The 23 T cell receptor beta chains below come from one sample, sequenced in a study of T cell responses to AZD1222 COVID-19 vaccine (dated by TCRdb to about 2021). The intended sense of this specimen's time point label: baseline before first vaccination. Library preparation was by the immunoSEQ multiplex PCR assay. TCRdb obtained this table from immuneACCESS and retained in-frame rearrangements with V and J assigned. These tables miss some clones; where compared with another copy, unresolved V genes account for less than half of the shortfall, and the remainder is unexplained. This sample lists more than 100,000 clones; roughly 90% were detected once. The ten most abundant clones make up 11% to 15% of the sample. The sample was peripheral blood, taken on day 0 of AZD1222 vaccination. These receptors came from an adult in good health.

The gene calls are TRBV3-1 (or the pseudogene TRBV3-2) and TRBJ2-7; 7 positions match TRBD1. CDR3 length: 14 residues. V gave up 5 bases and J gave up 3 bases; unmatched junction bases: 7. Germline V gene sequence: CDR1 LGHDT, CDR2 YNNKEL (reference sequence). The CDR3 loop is CASSKRQGNYEQYF. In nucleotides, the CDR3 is TGTGCCAGCAGCAAAAGACAGGGAAACTACGAGCAGTACTTC.

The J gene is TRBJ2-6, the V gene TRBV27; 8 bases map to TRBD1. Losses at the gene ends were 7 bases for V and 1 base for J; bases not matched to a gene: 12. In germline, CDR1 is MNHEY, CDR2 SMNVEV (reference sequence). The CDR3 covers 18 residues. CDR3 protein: CASKTRTGIVSGANVLTF. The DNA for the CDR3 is TGTGCCAGCAAAACAAGGACAGGGATCGTTTCTGGGGCCAACGTCCTGACTTTC.

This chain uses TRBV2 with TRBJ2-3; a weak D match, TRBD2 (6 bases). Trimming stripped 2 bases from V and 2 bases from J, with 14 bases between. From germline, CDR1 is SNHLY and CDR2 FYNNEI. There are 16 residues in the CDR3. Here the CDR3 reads CASSESGRGNTDTQYF. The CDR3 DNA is TGTGCCAGCAGTGAATCGGGGCGGGGAAACACAGATACGCAGTATTTT.

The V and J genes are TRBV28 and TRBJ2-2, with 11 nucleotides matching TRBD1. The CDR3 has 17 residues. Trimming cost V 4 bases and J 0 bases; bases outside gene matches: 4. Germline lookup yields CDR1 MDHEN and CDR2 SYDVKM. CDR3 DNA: TGTGCCAGCAGTTGGGGGGACAGGGGGACGAACACCGGGGAGCTGTTTTTT. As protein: CASSWGDRGTNTGELFF.

CDR3 nucleotides: TGTGCCAGCTCACCGACAGGAAATAACTATGGCTACACCTTC. Protein product: CASSPTGNNYGYTF. The chain has TRBV18 and TRBJ1-2, with D possibly being TRBD1 (6 bases). V lost 3 bases, J lost 1 base, and 9 bases lay in between. The length of the CDR3 is 14 residues. The germline V gene has CDR1 KGHSH and CDR2 LQKENI.

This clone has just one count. The CDR3: CASSQELIGTGPYEQYF. In DNA form, the CDR3 reads TGCGCCAGCAGCCAAGAGTTGATCGGTACAGGTCCGTACGAGCAGTACTTC. The J gene is TRBJ2-7, the V gene TRBV4-1; D is possibly TRBD1 (5 bases). Germline assignment: CDR1 MGHRA and CDR2 YSYEKL. V lost 0 bases, J lost 4 bases, and 19 bases lay in between. This CDR3 has 17 amino acids.

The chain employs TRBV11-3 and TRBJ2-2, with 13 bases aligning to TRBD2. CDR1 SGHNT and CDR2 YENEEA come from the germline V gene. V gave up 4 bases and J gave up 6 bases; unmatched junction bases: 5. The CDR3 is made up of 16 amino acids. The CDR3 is CASSWTGTSGAGELFF. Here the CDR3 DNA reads TGTGCCAGCAGCTGGACCGGGACTAGCGGGGCCGGGGAGCTGTTTTTT.

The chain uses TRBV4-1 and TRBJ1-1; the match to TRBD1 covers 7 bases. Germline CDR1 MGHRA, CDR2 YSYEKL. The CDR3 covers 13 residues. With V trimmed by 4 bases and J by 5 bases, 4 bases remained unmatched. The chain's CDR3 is CASSLRQGTEAFF. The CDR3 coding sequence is TGCGCCAGCAGCCTAAGACAGGGTACTGAAGCTTTCTTT.

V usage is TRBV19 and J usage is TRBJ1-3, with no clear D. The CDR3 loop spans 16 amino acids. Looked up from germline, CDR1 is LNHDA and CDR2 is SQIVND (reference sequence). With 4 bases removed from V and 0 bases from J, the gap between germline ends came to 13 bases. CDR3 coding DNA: TGTGCCAGTAGTAACCTTCGGGTCGGCTCTGGAAACACCATATATTTT. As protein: CASSNLRVGSGNTIYF.

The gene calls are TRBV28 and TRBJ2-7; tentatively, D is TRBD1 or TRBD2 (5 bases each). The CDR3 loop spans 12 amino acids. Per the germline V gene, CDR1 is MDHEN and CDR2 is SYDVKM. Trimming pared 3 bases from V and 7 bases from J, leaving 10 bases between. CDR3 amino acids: CASSFYRREQYF. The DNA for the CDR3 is TGTGCCAGCAGTTTTTACAGGAGGGAGCAGTACTTC.

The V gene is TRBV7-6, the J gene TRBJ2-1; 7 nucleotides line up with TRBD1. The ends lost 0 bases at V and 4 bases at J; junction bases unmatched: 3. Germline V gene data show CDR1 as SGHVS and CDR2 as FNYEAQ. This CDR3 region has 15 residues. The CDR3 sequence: CASSLAGTEYNEQFF. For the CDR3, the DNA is TGTGCCAGCAGCTTAGCGGGGACAGAGTACAATGAGCAGTTCTTC. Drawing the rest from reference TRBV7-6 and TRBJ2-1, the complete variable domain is GAGVSQSPRYKVTKRGQDVALRCDPISGHVSLYWYRQALGQGPEFLTYFNYEAQQDKSGLPNDRFSAERPEGSISTLTIQRTEQRDSAMYRCASSLAGTEYNEQFFGPGTRLTVL.

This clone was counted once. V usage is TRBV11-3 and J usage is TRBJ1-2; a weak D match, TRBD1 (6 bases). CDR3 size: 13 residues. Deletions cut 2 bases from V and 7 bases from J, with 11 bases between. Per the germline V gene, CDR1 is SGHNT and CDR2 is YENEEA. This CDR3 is CASSLSGEVGYTF. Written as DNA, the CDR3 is TGTGCCAGCAGCTTATCAGGGGAGGTTGGCTACACCTTC. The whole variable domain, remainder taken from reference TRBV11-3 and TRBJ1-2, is EAGVVQSPRYKIIEKKQPVAFWCNPISGHNTLYWYLQNLGQGPELLIRYENEEAVDDSQLPKDRFSAERLKGVDSTLKIQPAELGDSAVYLCASSLSGEVGYTFGSGTRLTVV.

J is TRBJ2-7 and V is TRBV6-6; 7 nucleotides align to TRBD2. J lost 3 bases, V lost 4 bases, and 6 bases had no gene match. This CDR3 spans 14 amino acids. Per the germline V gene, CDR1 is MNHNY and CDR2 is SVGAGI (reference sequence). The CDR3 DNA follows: TGTGCCAGCAGTTTTACTAGCGCCAGCTACGAGCAGTACTTC. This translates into CASSFTSASYEQYF.

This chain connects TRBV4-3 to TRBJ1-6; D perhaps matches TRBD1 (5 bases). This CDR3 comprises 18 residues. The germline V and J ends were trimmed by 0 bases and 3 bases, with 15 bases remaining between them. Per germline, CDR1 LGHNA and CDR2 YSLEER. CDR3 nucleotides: TGCGCCAGCAGCCAAGAATTGGTCCAGGGCCACTATAATTCACCCCTCCACTTT. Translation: CASSQELVQGHYNSPLHF.

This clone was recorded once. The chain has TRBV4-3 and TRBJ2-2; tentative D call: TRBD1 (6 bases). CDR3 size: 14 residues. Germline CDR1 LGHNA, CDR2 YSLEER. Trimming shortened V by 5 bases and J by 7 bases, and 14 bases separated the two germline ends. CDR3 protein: CASSMNRVGGELFF. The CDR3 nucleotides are TGCGCCAGCAGCATGAACAGGGTCGGCGGGGAGCTGTTTTTT.

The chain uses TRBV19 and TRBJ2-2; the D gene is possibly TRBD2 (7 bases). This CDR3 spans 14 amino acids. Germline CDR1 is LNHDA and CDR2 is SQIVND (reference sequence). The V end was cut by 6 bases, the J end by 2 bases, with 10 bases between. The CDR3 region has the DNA TGTGCCAGTAGGCCGGGGGGCAACACCGGGGAGCTGTTTTTT. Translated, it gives CASRPGGNTGELFF.

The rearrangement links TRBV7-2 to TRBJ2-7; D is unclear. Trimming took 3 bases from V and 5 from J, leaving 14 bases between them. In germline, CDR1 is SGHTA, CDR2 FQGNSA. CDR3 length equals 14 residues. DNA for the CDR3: TGTGCCAGCAGCTTTCTGACAAAAACGGACGAGCAGTACTTC. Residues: CASSFLTKTDEQYF.

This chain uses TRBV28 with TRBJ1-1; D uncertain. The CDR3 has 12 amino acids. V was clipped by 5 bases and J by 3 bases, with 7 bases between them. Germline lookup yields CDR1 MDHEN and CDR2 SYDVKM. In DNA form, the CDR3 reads TGTGCCAGCAGTGGGAGGGACACTGAAGCTTTCTTT. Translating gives CASSGRDTEAFF.

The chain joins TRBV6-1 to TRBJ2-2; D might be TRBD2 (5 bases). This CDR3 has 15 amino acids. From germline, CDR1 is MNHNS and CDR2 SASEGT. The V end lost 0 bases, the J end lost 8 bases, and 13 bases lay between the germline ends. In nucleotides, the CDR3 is TGTGCCAGCAGTGAAGCCCTATTGGGGAGTGGGGAGCTGTTTTTT. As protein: CASSEALLGSGELFF.

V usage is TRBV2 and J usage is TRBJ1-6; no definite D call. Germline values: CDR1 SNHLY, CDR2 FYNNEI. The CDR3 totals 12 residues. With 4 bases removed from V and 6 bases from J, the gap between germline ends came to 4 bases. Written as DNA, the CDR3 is TGTGCCAGCAGTGTTGGTAATTCACCCCTCCACTTT. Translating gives CASSVGNSPLHF. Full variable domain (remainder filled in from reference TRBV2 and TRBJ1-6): EPEVTQTPSHQVTQMGQEVILRCVPISNHLYFYWYRQILGQKVEFLVSFYNNEISEKSEIFDDQFSVERPDGSNFTLKIRSTKLEDSAMYFCASSVGNSPLHFGNGTRLTVT.

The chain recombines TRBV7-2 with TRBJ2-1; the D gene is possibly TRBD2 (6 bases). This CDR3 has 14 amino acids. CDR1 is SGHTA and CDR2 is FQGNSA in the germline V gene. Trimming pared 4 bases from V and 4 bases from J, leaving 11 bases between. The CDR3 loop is CASSYGLLYNEQFF. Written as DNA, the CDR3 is TGTGCCAGCAGCTATGGACTACTGTACAATGAGCAGTTCTTC.

The CDR3 here is CASSFQRAGNTIYF. DNA for the CDR3: TGTGCCAGCAGTTTTCAGAGGGCTGGAAACACCATATATTTT. The V gene is TRBV28, the J gene TRBJ1-3; no definite D call. In germline, CDR1 is MDHEN, CDR2 SYDVKM. This CDR3 has 14 residues. Trimming pared 3 bases from V and 2 bases from J, leaving 8 bases between.

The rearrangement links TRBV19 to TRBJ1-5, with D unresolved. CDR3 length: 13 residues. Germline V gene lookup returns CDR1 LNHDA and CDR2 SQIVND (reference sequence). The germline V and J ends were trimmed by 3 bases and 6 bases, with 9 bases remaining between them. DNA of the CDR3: TGTGCCAGTAGTATCGGTGGTCCTCAGCCCCAGCATTTT. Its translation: CASSIGGPQPQHF.